One sample yielded the 13 T cell receptor beta chains listed below, sequenced in a study of post-analysis software for immune sequencing data. Study outcomes and limitations: TRBV segments more frequent in patients than in controls numbered a few and included TRBV5-6, TRBV5-1 and TRBV20-1.

No antigen is known for these receptors. Sequencing libraries made from TCR beta cDNA carried unique molecular identifiers. TCRdb re-analysed the PCR reads in MiXCR, keeping a single row per CDR3 protein. The repertoire includes a few hundred thousand distinct CDR3 sequences, approximately 34% of them detected once, and less than 6% sits in the top ten. Source material: blood. These receptors originate from a girl aged 2-17 years with multiple sclerosis.

The rearrangement links TRBV5-1 to TRBJ2-1; the match to TRBD1 covers 10 bases. Germline CDR1 SGHRS, CDR2 YFSETQ. The CDR3 runs 14 residues. Trimming cost V 3 bases and J 10 bases; bases outside gene matches: 7. Here the CDR3 reads CASSWGTGVREQFF. The CDR3 DNA sequence: TGCGCCAGCAGCTGGGGGACAGGGGTTAGGGAGCAGTTCTTC.

This clonotype occurred a few times. The chain recombines TRBV15 with TRBJ2-7; 7 nucleotides align to TRBD1. Germline V lookup: CDR1 LNHNV, CDR2 YYDKDF (reference sequence). V gave up 5 bases and J gave up 2 bases; unmatched junction bases: 9. The CDR3 totals 15 residues. CDR3 bases: TGTGCCACCAGCTCGCGGACAGGCCTCCCCTACGAGCAGTACTTC. This gives the protein CATSSRTGLPYEQYF.

This clonotype was recorded at least ten times. The J gene is TRBJ2-7, the V gene TRBV7-6, with no clear D. Germline CDR1 SGHVS, CDR2 FNYEAQ. The CDR3 consists of 13 residues. V was shortened by 4 bases and J by 0 bases, with 7 bases between the two germline ends. Here the CDR3 reads CASSSGPSYEQYF. CDR3 bases: TGTGCCAGCAGCTCCGGTCCCTCCTACGAGCAGTACTTC.

The V gene is TRBV4-1, the J gene TRBJ1-3; D unclear. Trimming took 4 bases from V and 1 from J, leaving 17 bases between them. The CDR3 runs to 17 residues. Germline lookup yields CDR1 MGHRA and CDR2 YSYEKL. The CDR3 coding sequence is TGCGCCAGCAGCCGGCTGTTTGCCCAGCTATCTGGAAACACCATATATTTT. Translating it yields CASSRLFAQLSGNTIYF.

The chain links TRBV20-1 to TRBJ2-3; maybe TRBD1 (6 bases). Germline CDR1 is DFQATT and CDR2 is SNEGSKA (reference sequence). Trimming cost V 6 bases and J 2 bases, with 15 bases left between them. The CDR3 spans 14 residues. DNA of the CDR3: TGCAGTGCGCCGATACAGGGTTACACAGATACGCAGTATTTT. Its protein product is CSAPIQGYTDTQYF.

This clonotype was seen more than once but under ten times. The chain joins TRBV12-3 or TRBV12-4 to TRBJ2-4; tentatively, D is TRBD2 (7 bases). With the DNA end fitting TRBJ2-7 better, the J assignment may be wrong. The CDR3 extends over 15 amino acids. The CDR3 DNA follows: TGTGCCAGCAGTTTGTGGGGGGGGCCCTCCTACGAGCAGTACTTC. It encodes CASSLWGGPSYEQYF.

This clonotype turned up a few times. This chain joins TRBV11-3 and TRBJ2-5, with 11 bases matching TRBD1. Germline-derived CDR1 and CDR2 are SGHNT and YENEEA. J gave up 3 bases and V 1 base, and 1 base lay outside the gene matches. This CDR3 comprises 15 residues. As DNA, the CDR3 is TGTGCCAGCAGCTTAGGGGACAGGGGGGAAGAGACCCAGTACTTC. Translation gives CASSLGDRGEETQYF.

On this clonotype itself: An end of the junction does not agree with germline; a read error may underlie this. The V and J genes are TRBV3-1 and TRBJ2-1; the D is unclear. Germline CDR1 is LGHDT and CDR2 is YNNKEL (reference sequence). The CDR3 has 13 amino acids. CDR3 nucleotide sequence: TGTGCCAGCAGTCAAGATCTTTACAATGAGCAGTTCTTC. Translation: CASSQDLYNEQFF.

This clonotype was detected a few times. The chain uses TRBV10-3 and TRBJ2-5; D tentatively reads TRBD1 or TRBD2 (5 bases each). This CDR3 has 14 amino acids. CDR1 is ENHRY and CDR2 is SYGVKD in the germline V gene. Trimming removed 4 bases at V and 3 bases at J, with 12 bases between. DNA of the CDR3: TGTGCCATCAGTGGGGGGATGACGGAAGAGACCCAGTACTTC. The encoded protein is CAISGGMTEETQYF.

The CDR3 DNA reads as TGCGCCAGCAGCGGTAGGCCGAACACTGAAGCTTTCTTT. Its translation is CASSGRPNTEAFF. The chain carries TRBV5-1 and TRBJ1-1; the D is unclear. Per the germline V gene, CDR1 is SGHRS and CDR2 is YFSETQ. The CDR3 spans 13 residues. V lost 4 bases to trimming and J lost 1 base, with 8 bases between them.

The genes are TRBV27 and TRBJ1-1; unclear D gene. V was trimmed by 5 bases and J by 0 bases, leaving 13 bases between them. The CDR3 spans 15 residues. Germline-derived CDR1 and CDR2 are MNHEY and SMNVEV (reference sequence). CDR3 nucleotide sequence: TGTGCCAGCAGTAGGTCCACAAGCATGAACACTGAAGCTTTCTTT. Translating gives CASSRSTSMNTEAFF.

This clonotype has more than one count but fewer than ten. The rearrangement links TRBV20-1 to TRBJ2-3; D uncertain. Trimming shortened V by 0 bases and J by 1 base, and 17 bases separated the two germline ends. CDR3 length: 17 residues. The V gene's germline CDR1 is DFQATT and CDR2 SNEGSKA (reference sequence). The CDR3 nucleotides read TGCAGTGCTAGAGAGATTAACGTGGGAACTGGCACAGATACGCAGTATTTT. It is translated as CSAREINVGTGTDTQYF.

The chain is built from TRBV6-1 and TRBJ2-1, with TRBD2 identical over 9 bases. Germline V gives CDR1 MNHNS, CDR2 SASEGT. V gave up 6 bases and J gave up 5 bases; unmatched junction bases: 5. The CDR3 has 14 residues. The CDR3 DNA sequence: TGTGCCAGCAGGCAGCGGGGGGCAAACAATGAGCAGTTCTTC. As protein: CASRQRGANNEQFF.